This TCR beta chain was sequenced in a study of T cell responses to AZD1222 COVID-19 vaccine (dated by TCRdb to about 2021). Turning to the overall study: A total of 230 or so trial participants underwent TCR sequencing, of whom nearly 210 received two doses of AZD1222 and roughly 25 received two doses of the MenACWY control vaccine. Trial participants were enrolled by age into subgroups of 18-55, 56-69 and 70-plus years, and roughly 150, 30 and 60 TCR-sequenced participants, respectively, were included in these subgroups. The study at large found these results: Because no day 14 peak-response samples were available, the repertoires could be characterized only after the peak T cell response. Conclusions about previously exposed vaccinees are limited because only six or seven AZD1222 recipients were SARS-CoV-2 seropositive at baseline. A significant rise in spike-specific TCR breadth and depth was observed after two AZD1222 doses relative to day 0 and relative to MenACWY recipients. Reportedly, close to half of the unique spike-specific TCRs recognized epitopes lying outside the regions that are mutated in the B.1.351 and B.1.1.7 variants. In the small 56-69-year group, the increase in depth fell short of significance, most likely because of low power. Participants were mostly white British, with more females than males. The authors suggested clonal diversity may have been underestimated. The whole spike protein was spanned by vaccine-associated CD4 TCRs, and dominant responses were seen in regions 160-218 and 743-854.

The CDR3 regions of human TCRbeta chains were analyzed by immunosequencing. In the authors' own workflow: Repertoire TCRs were matched against a reference library of SARS-CoV-2-specific TCRs generated with the MIRA antigen-specificity platform. Breadth meant the fraction of unique TCRs that were SARS-CoV-2-associated, whereas depth meant the fraction of total T cells that were SARS-CoV-2-associated. Using the MIRA data, every spike-specific TCR was mapped to the spike region that the TCR reacted to and assigned to either a CD4 or a CD8 class. Log10-transformed breadth and depth values were compared by one-way ANOVA with Sidak's multiple comparisons tests. Imported from immuneACCESS, the table was reduced by TCRdb to in-frame sequences with V and J called. These copies leave out some clones; in studies compared against another copy, an unresolved V gene accounts for under half, and the cause of the remainder is not known. V and J calls and clone size follow that table, whereas D and trimming were derived from the DNA. In this sample the table shows nearly 95,000 clones, 80% to 90% of which occur a single time. The ten largest clones capture over 2% of the sample.

CDR1 LNHDA and CDR2 SQIVND are derived from the germline V gene (reference sequence). V was cut back by 3 bases and J by 0 bases, leaving a gap of 11 bases between them. Taken from cysteine to phenylalanine, the CDR3 has 15 residues. Left in the record is the CDR3 DNA by itself, 45 bases read in frame from the first base. In light of the paper, this sample's time point label describes: about 28 days (+/-7) after the second vaccine dose. AZD1222 recipients with second doses at about 4 weeks or about 12 weeks were pooled, because spike-specific TCR depth and breadth did not differ between schedules. Vaccinee samples were obtained from the UK trials COV001 and COV002, which included a single-blind randomized controlled phase 2/3 trial of AZD1222 (ChAdOx1 nCoV-19) in healthy adults. Trial participant PBMC samples were collected at day 0 and day 28 after the second dose for TCRbeta chain sequencing. With regard to this clone: No antigen is known for it. No base quality information exists; no much larger clone differs at one position.

The rearrangement combines TRBV19 with TRBJ1-2; a tentative D match to TRBD1 spans 6 bases. The sequence was obtained from an adult who received the AZD1222 COVID-19 vaccine. The material sequenced was peripheral blood, taken 28 days after the second AZD1222 dose. The CDR3 is CASSITGSPNYGYTF. DNA sequence: TGTGCCAGTAGTATTACAGGGTCCCCTAACTATGGCTACACCTTC.